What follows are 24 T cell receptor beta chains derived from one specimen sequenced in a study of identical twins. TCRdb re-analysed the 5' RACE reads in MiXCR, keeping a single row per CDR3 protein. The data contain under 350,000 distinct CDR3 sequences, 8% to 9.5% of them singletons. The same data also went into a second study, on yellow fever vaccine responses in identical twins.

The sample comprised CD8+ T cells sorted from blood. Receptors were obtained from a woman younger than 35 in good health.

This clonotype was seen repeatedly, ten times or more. The DNA of the CDR3 is TGTGCCAGCAGCTCTCCGACAGATAAAGGGCCCTACAATGAGCAGTTCTTC. Translated: CASSSPTDKGPYNEQFF. The rearrangement links TRBV7-3 to TRBJ2-1; perhaps TRBD1 as D (5 bases). Per germline, CDR1 SGHTA and CDR2 FQGTGA. The CDR3 has 17 residues. The V and J ends lost 4 bases and 2 bases respectively, with 18 bases between them.

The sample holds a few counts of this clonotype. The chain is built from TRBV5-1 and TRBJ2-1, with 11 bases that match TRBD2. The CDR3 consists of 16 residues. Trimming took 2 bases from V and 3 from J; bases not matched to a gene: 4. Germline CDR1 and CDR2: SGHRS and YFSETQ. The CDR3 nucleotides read TGCGCCAGCAGCTTACTAGCGGGGGAGTTCTACAATGAGCAGTTCTTC. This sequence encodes CASSLLAGEFYNEQFF.

The CDR3 is CASSTSGTLAYNEQFF. The CDR3 coding sequence is TGTGCCAGTAGTACCTCCGGGACCCTAGCCTACAATGAGCAGTTCTTC. V usage is TRBV28 and J usage is TRBJ2-1, with D tentatively TRBD1 or TRBD2 (5 bases each). The CDR3 is 16 residues long. From germline, CDR1 is MDHEN and CDR2 SYDVKM. V was shortened by 9 bases and J by 2 bases, with 20 bases between the two germline ends.

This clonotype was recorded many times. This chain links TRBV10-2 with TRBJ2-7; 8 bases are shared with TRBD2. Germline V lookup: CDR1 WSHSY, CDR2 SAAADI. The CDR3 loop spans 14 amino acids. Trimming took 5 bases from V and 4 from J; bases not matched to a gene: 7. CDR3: CASSSGGAGYEQYF. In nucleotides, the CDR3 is TGCGCCAGCAGTAGCGGGGGCGCGGGGTACGAGCAGTACTTC.

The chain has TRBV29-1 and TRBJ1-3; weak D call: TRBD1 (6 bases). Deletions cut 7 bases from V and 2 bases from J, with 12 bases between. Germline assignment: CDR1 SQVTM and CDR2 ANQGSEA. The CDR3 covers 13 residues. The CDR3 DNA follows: TGCAGCGCGGATCCAGGGGCTGGAAACACCATATATTTT. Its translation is CSADPGAGNTIYF.

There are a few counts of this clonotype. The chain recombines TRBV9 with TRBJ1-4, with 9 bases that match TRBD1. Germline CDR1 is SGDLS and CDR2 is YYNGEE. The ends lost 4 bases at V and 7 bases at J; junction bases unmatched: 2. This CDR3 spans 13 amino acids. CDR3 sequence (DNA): TGTGCCAGCAGCCCGGGACAGGGTGAAAAACTGTTTTTT. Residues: CASSPGQGEKLFF.

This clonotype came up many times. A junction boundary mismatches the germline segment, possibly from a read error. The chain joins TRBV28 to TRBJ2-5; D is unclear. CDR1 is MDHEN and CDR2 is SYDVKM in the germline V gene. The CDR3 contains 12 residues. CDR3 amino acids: CASSFWQATQYF. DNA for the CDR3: TGTGCCAGCAGTTTTTGGCAAGCGACCCAGTACTTC. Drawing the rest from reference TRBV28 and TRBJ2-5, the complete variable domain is DVKVTQSSRYLVKRTGEKVFLECVQDMDHENMFWYRQDPGLGLRLIYFSYDVKMKEKGDIPEGYSVSREKKERFSLILESASTNQTSMYLCASSFWQATQYFGPGTRLLVL.

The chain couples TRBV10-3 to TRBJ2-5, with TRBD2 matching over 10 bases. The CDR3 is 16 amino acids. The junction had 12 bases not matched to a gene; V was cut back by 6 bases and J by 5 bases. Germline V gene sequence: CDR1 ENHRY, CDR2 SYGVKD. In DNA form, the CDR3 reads TGTGCCATCAGGCAGGGGGCTAGCGGGGGTCGGGAGACCCAGTACTTC. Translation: CAIRQGASGGRETQYF.

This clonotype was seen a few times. The CDR3 here is CASSLAHDLEQFF. Written as DNA, the CDR3 is TGCGCCAGCAGCTTGGCCCATGACCTAGAGCAGTTCTTC. This chain links TRBV5-1 with TRBJ2-1; D unclear. Germline V gene data show CDR1 as SGHRS and CDR2 as YFSETQ. This CDR3 has 13 residues. V dropped 0 bases and J dropped 10 bases, with 11 bases sitting between them.

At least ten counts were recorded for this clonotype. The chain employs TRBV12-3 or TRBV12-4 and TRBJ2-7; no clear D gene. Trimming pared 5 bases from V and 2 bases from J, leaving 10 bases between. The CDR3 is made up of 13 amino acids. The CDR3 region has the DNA TGTGCCAGCAGTCCGACCATCACCTACGAGCAGTACTTC. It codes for CASSPTITYEQYF.

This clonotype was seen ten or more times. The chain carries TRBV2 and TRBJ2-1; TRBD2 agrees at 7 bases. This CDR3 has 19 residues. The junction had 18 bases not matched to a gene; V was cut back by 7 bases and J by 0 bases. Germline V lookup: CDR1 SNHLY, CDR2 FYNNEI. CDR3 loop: CASISSGRSAGDSYNEQFF. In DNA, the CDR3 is TGTGCCAGCATTTCGAGTGGGCGTTCGGCGGGAGACTCCTACAATGAGCAGTTCTTC.

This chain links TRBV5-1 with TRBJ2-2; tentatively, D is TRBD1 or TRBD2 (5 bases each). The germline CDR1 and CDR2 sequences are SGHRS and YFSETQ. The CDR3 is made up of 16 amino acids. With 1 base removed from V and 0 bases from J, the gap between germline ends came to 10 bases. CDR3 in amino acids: CASSLFRDPNTGELFF. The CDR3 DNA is TGCGCCAGCAGCTTGTTTCGGGACCCGAACACCGGGGAGCTGTTTTTT.

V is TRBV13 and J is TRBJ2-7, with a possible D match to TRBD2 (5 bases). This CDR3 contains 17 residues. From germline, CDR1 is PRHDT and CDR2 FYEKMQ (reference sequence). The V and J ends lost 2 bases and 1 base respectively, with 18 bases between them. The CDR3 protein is CASSLQVEGSRSYEQYF. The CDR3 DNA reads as TGTGCCAGCAGCTTACAGGTGGAAGGGAGTAGATCCTACGAGCAGTACTTC.

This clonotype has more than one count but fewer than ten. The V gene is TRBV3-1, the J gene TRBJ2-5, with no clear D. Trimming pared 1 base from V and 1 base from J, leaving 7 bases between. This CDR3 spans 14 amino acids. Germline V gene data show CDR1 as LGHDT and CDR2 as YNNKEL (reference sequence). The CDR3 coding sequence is TGTGCCAGCAGCCAAGGACTCCTCCAAGAGACCCAGTACTTC. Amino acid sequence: CASSQGLLQETQYF.

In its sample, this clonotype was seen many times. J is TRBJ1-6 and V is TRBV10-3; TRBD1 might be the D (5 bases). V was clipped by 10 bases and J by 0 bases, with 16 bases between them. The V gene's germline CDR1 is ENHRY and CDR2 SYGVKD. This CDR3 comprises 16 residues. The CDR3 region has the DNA TGTGCCACGGGTGCTGACAGTTCCTCCTATAATTCACCCCTCCACTTT. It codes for CATGADSSSYNSPLHF.

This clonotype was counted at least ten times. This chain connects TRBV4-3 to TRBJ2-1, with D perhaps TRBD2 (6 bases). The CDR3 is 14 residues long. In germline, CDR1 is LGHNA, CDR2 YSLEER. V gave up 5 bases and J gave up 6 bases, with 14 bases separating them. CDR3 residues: CASSARLVSNEQFF. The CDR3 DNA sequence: TGCGCCAGCAGCGCCCGACTAGTCTCCAATGAGCAGTTCTTC.

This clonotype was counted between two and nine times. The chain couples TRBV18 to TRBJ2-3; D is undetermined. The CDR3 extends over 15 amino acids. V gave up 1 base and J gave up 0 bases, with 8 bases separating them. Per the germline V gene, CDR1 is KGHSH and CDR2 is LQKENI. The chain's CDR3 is CASSPQATSTDTQYF. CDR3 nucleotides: TGTGCCAGCTCACCACAGGCCACTAGCACAGATACGCAGTATTTT.

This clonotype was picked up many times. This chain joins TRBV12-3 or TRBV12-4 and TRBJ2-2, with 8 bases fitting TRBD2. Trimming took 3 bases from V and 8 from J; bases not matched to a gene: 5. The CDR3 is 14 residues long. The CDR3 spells CASSFGGGIGELFF. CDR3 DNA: TGTGCCAGCAGTTTTGGCGGGGGGATTGGGGAGCTGTTTTTT.

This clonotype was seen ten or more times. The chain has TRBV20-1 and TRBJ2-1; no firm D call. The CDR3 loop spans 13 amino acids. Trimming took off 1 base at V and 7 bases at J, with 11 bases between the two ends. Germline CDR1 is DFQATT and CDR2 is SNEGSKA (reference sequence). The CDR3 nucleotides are TGCAGTGCTAGAGGCCTCAACTCGAATGAGCAGTTCTTC. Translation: CSARGLNSNEQFF.

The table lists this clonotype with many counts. DNA for the CDR3: TGTGCCAGCAGCTTAACCGGACAGGCCTACGAGCAGTACTTC. It yields the protein CASSLTGQAYEQYF. The chain joins TRBV7-3 to TRBJ2-7; 7 bases map to TRBD1. V shed 0 bases and J 2 bases; nucleotides not matched to a gene: 1. The CDR3 contains 14 residues. The germline gives CDR1 SGHTA, CDR2 FQGTGA.

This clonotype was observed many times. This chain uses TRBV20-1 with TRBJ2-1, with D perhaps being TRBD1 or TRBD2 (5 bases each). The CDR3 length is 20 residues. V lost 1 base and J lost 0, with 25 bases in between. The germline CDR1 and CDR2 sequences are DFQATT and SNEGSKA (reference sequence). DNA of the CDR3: TGCAGTGCTAGAGGGGACCCATTTCCCAAAACGGGGCACTCCTACAATGAGCAGTTCTTC. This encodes CSARGDPFPKTGHSYNEQFF.

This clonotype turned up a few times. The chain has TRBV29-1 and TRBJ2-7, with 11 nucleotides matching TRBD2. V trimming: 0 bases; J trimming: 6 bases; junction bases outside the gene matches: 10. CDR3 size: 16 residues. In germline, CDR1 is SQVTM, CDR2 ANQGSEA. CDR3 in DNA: TGCAGCGTTGAAGAAGCTGTTTCTAGCGGGAGGATCGAGCAGTACTTC. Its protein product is CSVEEAVSSGRIEQYF.

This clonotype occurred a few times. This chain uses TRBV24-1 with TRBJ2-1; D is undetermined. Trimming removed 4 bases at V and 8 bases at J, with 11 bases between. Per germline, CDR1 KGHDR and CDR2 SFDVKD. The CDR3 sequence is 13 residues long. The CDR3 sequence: CATSDLSNYEQFF. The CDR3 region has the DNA TGTGCCACCAGTGACTTAAGTAACTATGAGCAGTTCTTC.

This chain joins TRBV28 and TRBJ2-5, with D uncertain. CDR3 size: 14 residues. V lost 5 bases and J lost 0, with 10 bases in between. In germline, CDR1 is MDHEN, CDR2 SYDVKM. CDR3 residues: CASSPRLDQETQYF. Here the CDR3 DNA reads TGTGCCAGCAGTCCTAGACTGGACCAAGAGACCCAGTACTTC.